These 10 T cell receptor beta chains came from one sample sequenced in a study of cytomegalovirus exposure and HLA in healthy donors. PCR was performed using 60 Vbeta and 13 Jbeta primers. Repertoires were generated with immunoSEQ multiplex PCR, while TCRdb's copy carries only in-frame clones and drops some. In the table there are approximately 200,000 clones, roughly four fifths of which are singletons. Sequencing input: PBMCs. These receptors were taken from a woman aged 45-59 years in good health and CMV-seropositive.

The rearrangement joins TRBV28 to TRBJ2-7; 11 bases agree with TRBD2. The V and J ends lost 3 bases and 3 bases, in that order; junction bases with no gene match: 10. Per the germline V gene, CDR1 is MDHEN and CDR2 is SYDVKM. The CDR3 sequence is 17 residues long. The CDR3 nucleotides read TGTGCCAGCAGTTTTTTAATAACTAGCGGGAGTAACTACGAGCAGTACTTC. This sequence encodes CASSFLITSGSNYEQYF.

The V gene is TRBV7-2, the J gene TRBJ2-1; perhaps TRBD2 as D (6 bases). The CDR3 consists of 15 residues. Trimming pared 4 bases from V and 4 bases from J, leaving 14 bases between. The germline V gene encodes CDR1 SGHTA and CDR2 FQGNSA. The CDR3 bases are TGTGCCAGCAGCTCCCGCGGGGCGGGATACAATGAGCAGTTCTTC. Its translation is CASSSRGAGYNEQFF.

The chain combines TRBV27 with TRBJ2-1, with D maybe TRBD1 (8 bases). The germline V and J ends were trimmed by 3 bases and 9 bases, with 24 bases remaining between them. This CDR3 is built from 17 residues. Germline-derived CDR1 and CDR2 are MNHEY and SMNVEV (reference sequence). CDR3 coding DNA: TGTGCCAGCAGTTTGGAACCAGGGGGCGGGAGAGGAGGTGAGCAGTTCTTC. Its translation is CASSLEPGGGRGGEQFF.

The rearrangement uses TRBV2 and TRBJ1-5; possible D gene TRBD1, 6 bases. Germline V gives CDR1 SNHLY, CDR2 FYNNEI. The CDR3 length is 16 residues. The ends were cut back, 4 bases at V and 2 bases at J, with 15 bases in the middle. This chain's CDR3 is CASSGRSSGGNQPQHF. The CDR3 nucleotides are TGTGCCAGCAGTGGAAGGTCATCAGGGGGCAATCAGCCCCAGCATTTT. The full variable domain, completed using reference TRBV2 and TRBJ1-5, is EPEVTQTPSHQVTQMGQEVILRCVPISNHLYFYWYRQILGQKVEFLVSFYNNEISEKSEIFDDQFSVERPDGSNFTLKIRSTKLEDSAMYFCASSGRSSGGNQPQHFGDGTRLSIL.

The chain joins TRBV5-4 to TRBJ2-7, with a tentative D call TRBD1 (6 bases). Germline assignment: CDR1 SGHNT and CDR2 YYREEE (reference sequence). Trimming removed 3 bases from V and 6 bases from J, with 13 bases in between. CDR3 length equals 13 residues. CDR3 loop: CASSSRTAPEQYF. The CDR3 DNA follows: TGTGCCAGCAGCTCCCGGACAGCCCCCGAGCAGTACTTC.

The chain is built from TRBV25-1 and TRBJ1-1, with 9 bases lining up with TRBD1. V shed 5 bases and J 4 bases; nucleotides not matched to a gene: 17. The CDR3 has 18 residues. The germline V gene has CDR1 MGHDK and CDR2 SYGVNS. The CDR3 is CASSPSPGTGYSATEAFF. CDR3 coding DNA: TGTGCCAGCAGTCCTAGTCCCGGGACAGGGTACTCTGCCACTGAAGCTTTCTTT. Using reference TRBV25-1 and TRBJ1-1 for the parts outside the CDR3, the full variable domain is EADIYQTPRYLVIGTGKKITLECSQTMGHDKMYWYQQDPGMELHLIHYSYGVNSTEKGDLSSESTVSRIRTEHFPLTLESARPSHTSQYLCASSPSPGTGYSATEAFFGQGTRLTVV.

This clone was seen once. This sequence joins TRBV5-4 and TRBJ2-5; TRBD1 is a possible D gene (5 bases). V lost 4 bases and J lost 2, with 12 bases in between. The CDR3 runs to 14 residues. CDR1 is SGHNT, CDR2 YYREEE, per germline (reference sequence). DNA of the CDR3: TGTGCCAGCAGCCCGCGGACACTTCAAGAGACCCAGTACTTC. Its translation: CASSPRTLQETQYF.

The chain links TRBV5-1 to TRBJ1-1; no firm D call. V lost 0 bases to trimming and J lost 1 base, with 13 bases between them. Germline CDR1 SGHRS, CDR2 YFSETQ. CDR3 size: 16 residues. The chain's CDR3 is CASSLVEGAGNTEAFF. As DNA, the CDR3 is TGCGCCAGCAGCTTGGTAGAGGGCGCGGGGAACACTGAAGCTTTCTTT. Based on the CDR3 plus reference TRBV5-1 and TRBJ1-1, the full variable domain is KAGVTQTPRYLIKTRGQQVTLSCSPISGHRSVSWYQQTPGQGLQFLFEYFSETQRNKGNFPGRFSGRQFSNSRSEMNVSTLELGDSALYLCASSLVEGAGNTEAFFGQGTRLTVV.

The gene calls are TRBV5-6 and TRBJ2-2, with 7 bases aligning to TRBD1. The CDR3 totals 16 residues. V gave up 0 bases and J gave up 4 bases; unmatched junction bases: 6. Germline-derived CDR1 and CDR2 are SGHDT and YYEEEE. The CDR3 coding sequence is TGTGCCAGCAGCTTGGTAAAAAGGGGGCTCACCGGGGAGCTGTTTTTT. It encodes CASSLVKRGLTGELFF. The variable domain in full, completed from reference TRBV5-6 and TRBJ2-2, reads DAGVTQSPTHLIKTRGQQVTLRCSPKSGHDTVSWYQQALGQGPQFIFQYYEEEERQRGNFPDRFSGHQFPNYSSELNVNALLLGDSALYLCASSLVKRGLTGELFFGEGSRLTVL.

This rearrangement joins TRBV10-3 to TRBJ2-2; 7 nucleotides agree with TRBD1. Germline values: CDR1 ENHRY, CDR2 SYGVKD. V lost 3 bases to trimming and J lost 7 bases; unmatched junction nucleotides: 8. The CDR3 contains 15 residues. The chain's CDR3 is CAISEDRDSVGELFF. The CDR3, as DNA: TGTGCCATCAGTGAAGACAGGGATAGCGTCGGGGAGCTGTTTTTT.